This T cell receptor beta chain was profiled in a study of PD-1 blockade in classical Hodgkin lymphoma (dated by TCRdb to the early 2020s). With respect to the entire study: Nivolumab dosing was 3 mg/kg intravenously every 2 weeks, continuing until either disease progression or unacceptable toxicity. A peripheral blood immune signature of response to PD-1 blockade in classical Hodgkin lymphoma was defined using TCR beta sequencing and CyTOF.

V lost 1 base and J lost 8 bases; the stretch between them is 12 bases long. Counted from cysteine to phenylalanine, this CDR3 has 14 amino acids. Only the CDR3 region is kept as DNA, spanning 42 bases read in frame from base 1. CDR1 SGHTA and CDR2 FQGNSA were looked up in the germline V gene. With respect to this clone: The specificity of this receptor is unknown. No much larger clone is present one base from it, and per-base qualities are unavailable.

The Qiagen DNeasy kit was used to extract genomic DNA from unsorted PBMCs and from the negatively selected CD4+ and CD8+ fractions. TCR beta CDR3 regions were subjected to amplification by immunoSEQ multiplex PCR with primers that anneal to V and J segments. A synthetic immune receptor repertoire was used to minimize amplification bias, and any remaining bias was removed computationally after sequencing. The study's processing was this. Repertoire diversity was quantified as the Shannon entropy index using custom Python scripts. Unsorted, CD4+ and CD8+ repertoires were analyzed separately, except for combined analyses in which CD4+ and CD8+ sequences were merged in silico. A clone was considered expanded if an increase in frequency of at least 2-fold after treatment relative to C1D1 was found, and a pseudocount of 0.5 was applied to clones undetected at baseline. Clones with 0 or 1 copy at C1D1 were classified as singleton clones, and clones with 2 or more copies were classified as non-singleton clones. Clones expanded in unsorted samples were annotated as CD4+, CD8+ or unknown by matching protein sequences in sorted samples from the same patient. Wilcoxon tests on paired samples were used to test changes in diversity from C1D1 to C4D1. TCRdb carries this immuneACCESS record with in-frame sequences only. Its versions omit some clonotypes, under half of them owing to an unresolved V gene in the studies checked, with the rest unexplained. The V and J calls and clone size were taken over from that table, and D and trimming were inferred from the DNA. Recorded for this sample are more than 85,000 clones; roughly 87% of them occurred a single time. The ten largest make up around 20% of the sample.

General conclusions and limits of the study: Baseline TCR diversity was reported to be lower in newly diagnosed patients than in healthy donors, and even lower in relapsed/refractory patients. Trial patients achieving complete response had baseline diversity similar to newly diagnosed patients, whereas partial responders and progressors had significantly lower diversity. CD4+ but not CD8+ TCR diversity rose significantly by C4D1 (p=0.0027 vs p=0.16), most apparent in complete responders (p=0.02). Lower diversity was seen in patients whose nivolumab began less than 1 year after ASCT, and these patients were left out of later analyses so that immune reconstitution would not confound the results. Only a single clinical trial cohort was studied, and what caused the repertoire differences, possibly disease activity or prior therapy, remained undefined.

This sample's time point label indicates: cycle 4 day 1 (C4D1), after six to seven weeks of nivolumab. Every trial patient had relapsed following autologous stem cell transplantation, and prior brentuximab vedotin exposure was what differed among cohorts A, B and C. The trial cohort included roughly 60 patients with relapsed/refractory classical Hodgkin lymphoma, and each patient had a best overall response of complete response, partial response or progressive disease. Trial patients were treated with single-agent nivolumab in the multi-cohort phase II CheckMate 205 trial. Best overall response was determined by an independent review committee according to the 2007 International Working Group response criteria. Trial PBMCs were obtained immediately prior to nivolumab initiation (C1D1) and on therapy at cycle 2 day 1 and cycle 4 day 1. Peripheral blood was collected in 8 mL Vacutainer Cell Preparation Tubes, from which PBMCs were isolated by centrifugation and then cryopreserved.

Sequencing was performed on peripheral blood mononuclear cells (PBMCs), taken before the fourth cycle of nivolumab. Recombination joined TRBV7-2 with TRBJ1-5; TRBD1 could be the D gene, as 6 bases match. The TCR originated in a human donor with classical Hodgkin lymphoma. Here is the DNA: TGTGCCAGCAGCTTAGAAGGGGGAAGGAAGCCCCAGCATTTT. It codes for CASSLEGGRKPQHF.